The entry that follows covers one TCR beta chain sequence. Germline V gene lookup returns CDR1 SEHNR and CDR2 FQNEAQ (reference sequence). CDR3 length: 13 residues. Trimming took 7 bases from V and 6 from J; bases not matched to a gene: 8. Original data processing: Nucleated cell number was recorded as an estimate derived from reference gene primer amplification. Repertoires were generated with immunoSEQ multiplex PCR, while TCRdb's copy carries only in-frame clones and drops some. V and J calls and clone size are those listed in that table; D and trimming were worked out from the DNA. The sample records some 200,000 clones, roughly 80% being singletons. The source of the sample is a study of blood T cell repertoires in COVID-19. On the study more broadly: Material from acute and convalescent COVID-19 was sourced from the United States, Italy and Spain. Sources were T cells, B-cell-depleted T cells, or PBMCs; the material itself was cDNA or gDNA.

The TCR comes from a woman between 70 and 85 years old with COVID-19, enrolled during active disease. Sequencing was carried out using peripheral blood. The chain carries TRBV7-9 and TRBJ2-7, with TRBD1 matching 8 bases. As DNA, the CDR3 is TGTGCCAGCACGCCGGACAGGGCCCTCGAGCAGTACTTC. Translating it yields CASTPDRALEQYF.